Below, 23 T cell receptor beta chains from the same sample are listed, as sequenced in a study of blood T cells in healthy people across ages. The second PCR ran roughly 6 to 11 cycles with a sample-barcoded 5' primer and J-beta primers. TCRdb used MiXCR to reprocess the 5' RACE reads, holding one entry per CDR3 protein. The sample lists 700,000 or so distinct CDR3 sequences, about 20% occurring once. Specimen: blood. The receptors originated from a man between 65 and 80 years old in good health.

This clonotype was counted only a few times. CDR3 residues: CASSFEQASYNEQFF. DNA of the CDR3: TGTGCCAGCAGCTTTGAGCAGGCCTCCTACAATGAGCAGTTCTTC. The rearrangement links TRBV7-2 to TRBJ2-1; D ambiguous. The CDR3 runs 15 residues. The V end was cut by 3 bases, the J end by 0 bases, with 9 bases between. Germline lookup yields CDR1 SGHTA and CDR2 FQGNSA.

This clonotype was found a few times. This rearrangement joins TRBV5-6 to TRBJ1-1; no firm D call. With 5 bases removed from V and 4 bases from J, the gap between germline ends came to 12 bases. There are 13 residues in the CDR3. Germline lookup yields CDR1 SGHDT and CDR2 YYEEEE. As DNA, the CDR3 is TGTGCCAGCAGTCCTCTACGGTTCACTGAAGCTTTCTTT. Its protein product is CASSPLRFTEAFF.

This clonotype was seen more than once but under ten times. The rearrangement links TRBV6-1 to TRBJ1-2; D is undetermined. CDR1 and CDR2 (germline): MNHNS, SASEGT. This CDR3 has 12 residues. Trimming removed 6 bases at V and 5 bases at J, with 10 bases between. The CDR3 sequence is CASRDGIYGYTF. In nucleotides, the CDR3 is TGTGCCAGCAGAGACGGGATTTATGGCTACACCTTC.

The chain is built from TRBV29-1 and TRBJ1-1, with D unresolved. With 2 bases removed from V and 11 bases from J, the gap between germline ends came to 9 bases. From germline, CDR1 is SQVTM and CDR2 ANQGSEA. This CDR3 spans 10 amino acids. In DNA form, the CDR3 reads TGCAGCGTTGAACACCCAGAGGCTTTCTTT. It translates to CSVEHPEAFF.

The chain uses TRBV6-1 and TRBJ2-1, with 9 bases that match TRBD1. Germline loops: CDR1 MNHNS, CDR2 SASEGT. This CDR3 is 15 amino acids long. V lost 6 bases and J lost 2; bases outside the gene matches: 5. This chain's CDR3 is CASRKGQGPYNEQFF. DNA of the CDR3: TGTGCCAGCAGGAAGGGACAGGGTCCCTACAATGAGCAGTTCTTC.

This clonotype was seen a few times. The V call is TRBV12-3 or TRBV12-4, the J call TRBJ1-1; D is ambiguous. The CDR3 is 12 residues long. Between the trimmed V and J ends, which lost 5 bases and 5 bases, there was a span of 9 bases. Here the CDR3 DNA reads TGTGCCAGCAGTCTCCAGTGGACTGAAGCTTTCTTT. Amino acids: CASSLQWTEAFF.

There are a few counts of this clonotype. The chain links TRBV6-2 or TRBV6-3 to TRBJ2-3; D not certain. The end of the DNA aligns better with TRBJ1-5, so the J call may be wrong. This CDR3 has 13 residues. Germline loops: CDR1 MNHEY, CDR2 SVGEGT. The DNA for the CDR3 is TGTGCCAGCAGTCGGGAGGTCACAGATACGCAGCATTTT. Translated: CASSREVTDTQHF.

This sequence joins TRBV24-1 and TRBJ1-1, with 7 bases matching TRBD1. V trimming: 9 bases; J trimming: 3 bases; junction bases outside the gene matches: 6. The CDR3 spans 13 residues. The V gene's germline CDR1 is KGHDR and CDR2 SFDVKD. CDR3 bases: TGTGCCACCTCAAGAGGGGGCTACACTGAAGCTTTCTTT. This encodes CATSRGGYTEAFF.

The J gene is TRBJ2-7, the V gene TRBV12-3 or TRBV12-4; 7 bases line up with TRBD1. The J segment lost 7 bases and the V segment lost 5 bases, leaving 8 bases of the junction unmatched. The CDR3 consists of 13 residues. The CDR3 nucleotides read TGTGCCAGCAGTCGGGACAGCCTCTGGGAGCAGTACTTC. It translates to CASSRDSLWEQYF.

This clonotype was recorded many times. The J gene is TRBJ2-3, the V gene TRBV25-1, with D possibly TRBD1 on 6 matching bases. V shed 11 bases and J shed 5 bases, with 11 bases lying between them. The CDR3 is 11 amino acids. The germline gives CDR1 MGHDK, CDR2 SYGVNS. The DNA of the CDR3 is TGTGCCTCGGGCAGGGGAGATACGCAGTATTTT. It translates to CASGRGDTQYF.

The gene calls are TRBV20-1 and TRBJ1-2, with D maybe TRBD1 (5 bases). Germline V gives CDR1 DFQATT, CDR2 SNEGSKA (reference sequence). The CDR3 extends over 15 amino acids. Between the trimmed V and J ends, which lost 0 bases and 10 bases, there was a span of 21 bases. The chain's CDR3 is CSARDPRELLGPYTF. CDR3 DNA sequence: TGCAGTGCTAGAGATCCCCGGGAACTGTTGGGACCCTACACCTTC.

This clonotype was seen more than once but under ten times. The V call is TRBV6-5, the J call TRBJ2-7, with D perhaps being TRBD1 or TRBD2 (5 bases each). This CDR3 comprises 15 residues. Germline V gene lookup returns CDR1 MNHEY and CDR2 SVGAGI. With 5 bases removed from V and 3 bases from J, the gap between germline ends came to 17 bases. The CDR3 DNA sequence: TGTGCCAGCAGTGATAGACACATGGGACGCTACGAGCAGTACTTC. This translates into CASSDRHMGRYEQYF.

The chain has TRBV12-3 or TRBV12-4 and TRBJ2-7; 7 positions match TRBD1. Losses at the gene ends were 5 bases for V and 2 bases for J; bases not matched to a gene: 9. The CDR3 totals 15 residues. This CDR3 reads CASSPQGLLAYEQYF. Here the CDR3 DNA reads TGTGCCAGCAGTCCACAGGGGTTGTTGGCCTACGAGCAGTACTTC.

This chain connects TRBV11-2 to TRBJ1-3; D is ambiguous. Germline CDR1 and CDR2: SGHAT and FQNNGV. This CDR3 is built from 13 residues. The V and J ends lost 5 bases and 9 bases respectively, with 14 bases between them. CDR3 residues: CASSPPSGSTIYF. For the CDR3, the DNA is TGTGCCAGCAGCCCGCCTTCGGGGAGCACCATATATTTT.

The table lists this clonotype with a few counts. This chain connects TRBV5-1 to TRBJ2-5; 7 nucleotides align to TRBD1. Germline V gene sequence: CDR1 SGHRS, CDR2 YFSETQ. The CDR3 loop spans 14 amino acids. Germline trimming cut 4 bases from V and 5 bases from J; bases unmatched to any gene: 8. CDR3 region: CASSGGQELETQYF. For the CDR3, the DNA is TGCGCCAGCAGCGGAGGACAGGAATTGGAGACCCAGTACTTC.

This clonotype was detected a few times. V usage is TRBV5-1 and J usage is TRBJ2-3; 11 bases are a match to TRBD2. Germline values: CDR1 SGHRS, CDR2 YFSETQ. The CDR3 contains 17 residues. V was clipped by 4 bases and J by 3 bases; unmatched bases: 10. CDR3 region: CASSPILAGGLTDTQYF. The CDR3 coding sequence is TGCGCCAGCAGCCCCATCTTAGCGGGAGGGCTTACAGATACGCAGTATTTT.

V gene TRBV3-1 combines with J gene TRBJ1-2; D is ambiguous. Looked up from germline, CDR1 is LGHDT and CDR2 is YNNKEL (reference sequence). The ends were cut back, 1 base at V and 2 bases at J, with 8 bases in the middle. The CDR3 runs to 14 residues. CDR3 in amino acids: CASSQGKRNYGYTF. CDR3 bases: TGTGCCAGCAGCCAAGGTAAACGGAACTATGGCTACACCTTC. The entire variable domain, with the rest obtained from reference TRBV3-1 and TRBJ1-2, is as follows: DTAVSQTPKYLVTQMGNDKSIKCEQNLGHDTMYWYKQDSKKFLKIMFSYNNKELIINETVPNRFSPKSPDKAHLNLHINSLELGDSAVYFCASSQGKRNYGYTFGSGTRLTVV.

In its sample, this clonotype was seen a few times. The chain couples TRBV12-3 or TRBV12-4 to TRBJ2-7; D is uncertain. The CDR3 has 13 residues. Trimming took off 5 bases at V and 5 bases at J, with 13 bases between the two ends. CDR3 sequence: CASSRSEFDEQYF. Written as DNA, the CDR3 is TGTGCCAGCAGTCGGAGCGAGTTCGACGAGCAGTACTTC.

There are a few counts of this clonotype. This chain uses TRBV7-2 with TRBJ2-7; D remains unclear. The germline gives CDR1 SGHTA, CDR2 FQGNSA. The CDR3 sequence is 15 residues long. Trimming stripped 1 base from V and 3 bases from J, with 13 bases between. CDR3 sequence (DNA): TGTGCCAGCAGCTTAGTCCCAGCCCGTTACTACGAGCAGTACGTC. Protein product: CASSLVPARYYEQYV.

V gene TRBV18 combines with J gene TRBJ2-5; 7 nucleotides align to TRBD2. The CDR3 is 14 amino acids. Trimming at V came to 4 bases and at J to 3 bases, leaving 5 bases not matched to a gene. Germline CDR1 is KGHSH and CDR2 is LQKENI. The CDR3 DNA reads as TGTGCCAGCTCACAGAGCGGGGACGAAGAGACCCAGTACTTC. This sequence encodes CASSQSGDEETQYF.

The genes are TRBV25-1 and TRBJ1-1; no clear D gene. CDR3 length: 13 residues. Trimming left V 6 bases short and J 1 base short, with 9 bases between. CDR1 is MGHDK, CDR2 SYGVNS, per germline. In nucleotides, the CDR3 is TGTGCCAGCAGGGGATTAGCGAACACTGAAGCTTTCTTT. Residues: CASRGLANTEAFF.

Note on this clonotype: At one boundary the junction diverges from the germline segment, which might be a read error. The chain couples TRBV10-2 to TRBJ2-3; D might be TRBD2 (5 bases). CDR1 and CDR2 (germline): WSHSY, SAAADI. The CDR3 length is 15 residues. The chain's CDR3 is CASIEGVSVTDTQYF. CDR3 DNA: TGCGCCAGCATTGAGGGCGTTTCGGTCACAGATACGCAGTATTTT.

V and J are TRBV5-1 and TRBJ2-3; D remains unclear. The CDR3 sequence is 14 residues long. V lost 7 bases, J lost 3 bases, and 15 bases lay in between. Germline V gene lookup returns CDR1 SGHRS and CDR2 YFSETQ. CDR3: CASARWVRTDTQYF. CDR3 nucleotides: TGCGCCAGCGCACGTTGGGTTCGGACAGATACGCAGTATTTT.